This T cell receptor beta chain was captured by sequencing in a study of a mutant IDH1 vaccine in newly diagnosed glioma (dated by TCRdb to the early 2020s). Regarding the research as a whole: Of the approximately 35 treated patients, approximately 60% were male and about 40% were female, and a mean age of roughly 41 years was recorded. Prior to enrollment, patients had been given standard therapy consisting of radiotherapy alone, temozolomide alone, or radiochemotherapy with temozolomide, with the combination given to most patients. Six visits were used for peripheral blood collection: V03 (baseline), V05, V07, V10, V12 and V13. Longitudinal TCRB deep sequencing was performed for roughly 25 treated patients wherever samples were available for exploratory analyses.

The library was built by means of the immunoSEQ multiplex PCR assay. The hsTCRB Kit was used according to the manufacturer's protocol to amplify rearranged TCR beta chain sequences. TCRB libraries were sequenced on an Illumina MiSeq. Per the source publication's procedure: The kit vendor's proprietary platform handled demultiplexing, trimming and gene mapping. TCRdb's version of the immuneACCESS table is confined to in-frame rearrangements and falls short of the full clone set. An unresolved V gene accounts for under half of the shortfall where checked; the remainder is of unknown origin. V and J calls and clone size are as listed in that table; D and trimming were resolved from the DNA. For this sample the table gives around 30,000 clones, of which about four fifths were detected only once. The top ten hold roughly 10% of the sample. The time point label on this specimen signifies: baseline, week 1 (first vaccination visit). Read against the paper, the sample's treatment or condition label means: pre-vaccination baseline after standard-of-care therapy. The donors had newly diagnosed IDH1-mutant astrocytomas of WHO grade 3 or 4 that showed loss of nuclear ATRX. The samples were drawn from NOA16, a multicentre, single-arm, open-label phase I trial in Germany that tested a mutant IDH1 peptide vaccine in humans for the first time. For immunogenicity testing, the blood drawn at visit V03 was used as the baseline sample. Genomic DNA for TCRB sequencing was isolated from EDTA blood with the DNeasy Blood and Tissue Kit.

Worth noting for this clone: Its antigen remains unidentified. One base away there is no much larger clone; base qualities are not given.

What the study reported, not specific to this receptor: Pseudoprogression seemed to be unrelated to changes in the top peripheral T cell clonotypes found by TCRB sequencing. Across multiple MHC alleles, vaccine-induced immune responses were seen in 90% to 95% of patients. Selection of PBMC samples for TCRB deep sequencing was based on availability. According to the authors, sample limitations meant that analyses of patient blood samples could not be reproduced.

The input for sequencing was peripheral blood mononuclear cells (PBMCs), taken from a glioma patient treated with radiotherapy, temozolomide or both. The sequence came from a man aged 45-60 years with glioma. Some clones in this sample may be carry-over from other donors' samples.

The CDR3 amino acid sequence is: CASSYSNQPQHF. In nucleotide form, the sequence is TGTGCCAGCAGCTATAGCAATCAGCCCCAGCATTTT. Recombination linked TRBV27 to TRBJ1-5; the D segment cannot be called with confidence. Including cysteine and phenylalanine, the CDR3 has 12 amino acids. Just CDR3 DNA is preserved here, 36 bases in frame from base 1. V is clipped by 6 bases and J by 0 bases, and the sequence between their germline boundaries is 3 bases long. The germline V gene (reference sequence) sets CDR1 to MNHEY and CDR2 to SMNVEV.